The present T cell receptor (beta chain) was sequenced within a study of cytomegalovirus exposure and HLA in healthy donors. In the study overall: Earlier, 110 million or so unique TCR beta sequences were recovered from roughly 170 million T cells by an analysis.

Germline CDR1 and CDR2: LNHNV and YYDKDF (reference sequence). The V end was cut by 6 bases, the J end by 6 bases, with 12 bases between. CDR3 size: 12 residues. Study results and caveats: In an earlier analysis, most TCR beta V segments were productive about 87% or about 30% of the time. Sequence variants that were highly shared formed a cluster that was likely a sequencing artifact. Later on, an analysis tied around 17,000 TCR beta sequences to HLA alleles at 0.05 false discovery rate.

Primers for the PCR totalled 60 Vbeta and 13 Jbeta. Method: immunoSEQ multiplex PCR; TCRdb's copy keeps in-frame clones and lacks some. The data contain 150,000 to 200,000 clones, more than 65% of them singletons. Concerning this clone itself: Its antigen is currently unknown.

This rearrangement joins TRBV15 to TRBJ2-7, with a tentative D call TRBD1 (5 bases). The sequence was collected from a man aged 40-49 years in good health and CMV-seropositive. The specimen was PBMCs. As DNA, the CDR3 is TGTGCCACCAGTCGGAACAGGTTCGAGCAGTACTTC. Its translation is CATSRNRFEQYF. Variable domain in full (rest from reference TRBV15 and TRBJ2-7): DAMVIQNPRYQVTQFGKPVTLSCSQTLNHNVMYWYQQKSSQAPKLLFHYYDKDFNNEADTPDNFQSRRPNTSFCFLDIRSPGLGDTAMYLCATSRNRFEQYFGPGTRLTVT.